The rows below give T cell receptor beta chains drawn from one sample of a study of blood T cell repertoires in COVID-19. TCRdb's copy holds only in-frame clones and misses some; the assay was immunoSEQ multiplex PCR. In the table there are roughly 410,000 clones, approximately 87% of which are singletons. The specimen was peripheral blood. Receptors originate from an older woman with COVID-19, enrolled during active disease. CDR3s include the opening cysteine and the closing phenylalanine or tryptophan. D genes are given only for firm matches. Clone size is stated in some rows and not others, as once, few, many or a class when expanded.

>-|TRBV20-1|TRBJ2-7|TRBD2
CSASGASGSYEQYF
TGCAGTGCTAGTGGGGCTAGCGGTTCCTACGAGCAGTACTTC
>-|TRBV19|TRBJ2-7|TRBD2
CASSASTSATYEQYF
TGTGCCAGTAGTGCCTCGACTAGCGCAACCTACGAGCAGTACTTC
>-|TRBV10-3|TRBJ2-3|TRBD2
CAINLAGGTDTQYF
TGTGCCATCAATTTAGCGGGGGGGACAGATACGCAGTATTTT
>once|TRBV5-1|TRBJ1-2|-
CASSFSTNYGYTF
TGCGCCAGCAGCTTTAGCACCAACTATGGCTACACCTTC
>-|TRBV4-1|TRBJ2-3|TRBD2
CASSQGEGGAKRGVRDTQYF
TGCGCCAGCAGCCAAGGGGAAGGCGGGGCAAAGCGGGGGGTACGAGATACGCAGTATTTT
>few|TRBV9|TRBJ1-6|-
CASSAPPGGGQNSPLHF
TGTGCCAGCAGCGCTCCCCCCGGGGGGGGTCAAAATTCACCCCTCCACTTT
>once|TRBV6-5|TRBJ1-5|TRBD1
CASRDRGRGGQPQHF
TGTGCCAGCAGAGACAGGGGGCGAGGAGGTCAGCCCCAGCATTTT
>-|TRBV5-6|TRBJ1-1|TRBD1
CASSETIGDRANTEAFF
TGTGCCAGCAGCGAAACCATCGGGGACAGGGCGAACACTGAAGCTTTCTTT
>-|TRBV3-1/TRBV3-2|TRBJ1-1|TRBD1
CASSPWGQGDTEAFF
TGTGCCAGCAGCCCCTGGGGACAGGGAGACACTGAAGCTTTCTTT
>-|TRBV29-1|TRBJ2-7|-
CSVKSSRGYEQYF
TGCAGCGTTAAATCCAGCAGGGGCTACGAGCAGTACTTC
>-|TRBV5-1|TRBJ2-1|-
CASSEGGRANEQFF
TGCGCCAGCAGCGAGGGCGGTCGGGCCAATGAGCAGTTCTTC
>few|TRBV7-9|TRBJ2-5|-
CASTPPFVQGPQETQYF
TGTGCCAGCACCCCTCCCTTTGTTCAGGGTCCCCAAGAGACCCAGTACTTC
>-|TRBV7-3|TRBJ2-7|TRBD1
CASSLIERTGGEQYF
TGTGCCAGCAGCTTAATTGAGCGGACAGGGGGCGAGCAGTACTTC
>-|TRBV5-1|TRBJ2-1|TRBD2
CASSPVISGGAGNEQFF
TGCGCCAGCAGCCCGGTGATAAGCGGGGGGGCTGGCAATGAGCAGTTCTTC
>once|TRBV20-1|TRBJ1-5|TRBD1
CSASIRDRRNGNQPQHF
TGCAGTGCTAGTATCCGGGACAGGCGAAATGGCAATCAGCCCCAGCATTTT
>-|TRBV9|TRBJ2-3|-
CASSDGVTDTQYF
TGTGCCAGCAGCGACGGGGTCACAGATACGCAGTATTTT
>-|TRBV2|TRBJ1-2|TRBD1
CASSDSPQGVYGYTF
TGTGCCAGCAGTGACTCCCCTCAGGGGGTCTATGGCTACACCTTC